This TCR beta chain was observed in a study of a mutant IDH1 vaccine in newly diagnosed glioma. Study summary: Scheduled for weeks 1, 3, 5, 7, 11, 15, 19 and 23, eight vaccinations were given to patients. The initiation of vaccination occurred 4-6 weeks after radiotherapy alone, or with temozolomide cycles.

Germline CDR1 reads SGHNT; CDR2 reads YENEEA. The CDR3 is made up of 15 amino acids. Trimming removed 5 bases from V and 4 bases from J; junction bases left unmatched: 6. General study points: Vaccine-induced immune responses occurred in 93.3% of patients.

Sample time point: week 23, last vaccination. Doses consisted of 300 ug of mutant IDH1 20-mer peptide each, paired with topical imiquimod. Only in-frame clones appear in the TCRdb table, and some are missing; sequencing was by immunoSEQ multiplex PCR. The sample carries more than 35,000 clones, 75% to 85% recorded once. With regard to this clone: No antigen is known for it.

The chain combines TRBV11-3 with TRBJ2-3; TRBD1 aligns across 10 bases. The sample in question was PBMCs, obtained from a glioma patient whose treatment included an IDH1 peptide vaccine. This clonotype originated in a man aged 35 to 55 with glioma. The CDR3 loop reads CASSQGTGVPDTQYF. The DNA for the CDR3 is TGTGCCAGCAGCCAGGGGACAGGGGTTCCAGATACGCAGTATTTT.